The 21 T cell receptor beta chains in this list originate from one sample, sequenced in a study of shared clonotypes between healthy human individuals (TCRdb year 2020). Library construction relied on the immunoSEQ multiplex PCR assay. TCRdb mirrors the immuneACCESS table, restricted to in-frame sequences. Some clones are absent from its copies; in checked studies, under half trace to an unresolved V gene, and the reason for the others is unknown. A total of approximately 2,300,000 clones appear in this sample, 92% of them only once. The leading ten clones occupy around 0.38% of the sample. Sequenced sample: naive CD4+ T cells from PBMCs. What this sample's cell subset or site label stands for: CD45RA+ positively selected. The receptors originated from a man between 18 and 35 years old in good health. Some clones in this sample may be carry-over from other donors' samples.

The chain has TRBV4-2 and TRBJ2-5, with TRBD1 matching 7 bases. J lost 1 base, V lost 1 base, and 12 bases had no gene match. There are 18 residues in the CDR3. Germline V gene lookup returns CDR1 LGHNA and CDR2 YNFKEQ. CDR3 nucleotides: TGTGCCAGCAGCCAAGTAAGCGAGACAGGGACCTCCCAAGAGACCCAGTACTTC. Residues: CASSQVSETGTSQETQYF.

V gene TRBV5-8 combines with J gene TRBJ1-5; D is unclear. Trimming took off 4 bases at V and 1 base at J, with 12 bases between the two ends. This CDR3 is 15 amino acids long. The germline V gene encodes CDR1 SGHTS and CDR2 YDEGEE. CDR3 nucleotide sequence: TGTGCCAGCAGCACGTCGACGATGAGCAATCAGCCCCAGCATTTT. The encoded protein is CASSTSTMSNQPQHF.

Turning to this clone: Other DNA sequences in this specimen translate into the identical CDR3. The genes are TRBV28 and TRBJ1-5; D ambiguous. The germline gives CDR1 MDHEN, CDR2 SYDVKM. Trimming left V 8 bases short and J 6 bases short, with 11 bases between. The CDR3 sequence is 12 residues long. The CDR3: CASSFGAQPQHF. CDR3 sequence (DNA): TGTGCCAGCTCCTTCGGTGCTCAGCCCCAGCATTTT.

The CDR3 sequence: CARTKGGQGITNEKLFF. CDR3 coding DNA: TGTGCCAGAACAAAAGGGGGACAGGGGATTACTAATGAAAAACTGTTTTTT. The chain employs TRBV2 and TRBJ1-4, with 10 positions matching TRBD1. The CDR3 covers 17 residues. The V gene's germline CDR1 is SNHLY and CDR2 FYNNEI. J was trimmed by 2 bases and V by 9 bases; bases with no gene match: 12.

The chain is built from TRBV28 and TRBJ2-7; no reliable D call. The V gene lost 3 bases and the J gene lost 5 bases, with 11 bases spanning the gap. The germline V gene has CDR1 MDHEN and CDR2 SYDVKM. The length of the CDR3 is 13 residues. The CDR3 region is CASSLPGRNEQYF. Written as DNA, the CDR3 is TGTGCCAGCAGTTTGCCAGGTAGAAACGAGCAGTACTTC. Variable domain in full (rest from reference TRBV28 and TRBJ2-7): DVKVTQSSRYLVKRTGEKVFLECVQDMDHENMFWYRQDPGLGLRLIYFSYDVKMKEKGDIPEGYSVSREKKERFSLILESASTNQTSMYLCASSLPGRNEQYFGPGTRLTVT.

This clone was seen once. In nucleotides, the CDR3 is TGTGCCAGCAGCCAAGATAGGACCAACATTCGGCTAGAGACCCAGTACTTC. It specifies CASSQDRTNIRLETQYF. The rearrangement uses TRBV14 and TRBJ2-5; D gene uncertain. Trimming took 0 bases from V and 4 from J, leaving 18 bases between them. From germline, CDR1 is SGHDN and CDR2 FVKESK. The length of the CDR3 is 17 residues. Full variable domain (rest looked up from reference TRBV14 and TRBJ2-5): EAGVTQFPSHSVIEKGQTVTLRCDPISGHDNLYWYRRVMGKEIKFLLHFVKESKQDESGMPNNRFLAERTGGTYSTLKVQPAELEDSGVYFCASSQDRTNIRLETQYFGPGTRLLVL.

Only a few counts were recorded for this clone. This chain links TRBV6-6 with TRBJ2-1; TRBD1 is a possible D gene (6 bases). CDR1 and CDR2 (germline): MNHNY, SVGAGI (reference sequence). This CDR3 comprises 14 residues. With 4 bases removed from V and 7 bases from J, the gap between germline ends came to 14 bases. The CDR3 here is CASSSRAGENEQFF. The CDR3 nucleotides read TGTGCCAGCAGTTCTAGGGCAGGGGAGAATGAGCAGTTCTTC.

The rearrangement links TRBV7-2 to TRBJ2-5; D may correspond to TRBD1 or TRBD2 (6 bases each). The DNA end is more similar to TRBJ2-7, so the J call may be wrong. CDR3 size: 13 residues. Germline lookup yields CDR1 SGHTA and CDR2 FQGNSA. The CDR3 sequence: CASRVLGGGEQYF. The CDR3 DNA sequence: TGTGCCAGCAGGGTTCTCGGGGGCGGCGAGCAGTACTTC.

The gene calls are TRBV28 and TRBJ2-3; D is undetermined. Trimming left V 0 bases short and J 2 bases short, with 9 bases between. Germline values: CDR1 MDHEN, CDR2 SYDVKM. The CDR3 covers 15 residues. The CDR3 loop is CASSLWRKSTDTQYF. In nucleotides, the CDR3 is TGTGCCAGCAGTTTATGGCGAAAATCCACAGATACGCAGTATTTT.

The sample holds one count of this clone. The V and J genes are TRBV9 and TRBJ1-1, with D possibly TRBD1 on 5 matching bases. V lost 4 bases, J lost 1 base, and 11 bases lay in between. In germline, CDR1 is SGDLS, CDR2 YYNGEE. The CDR3 runs 14 residues. This CDR3 is CASSNQGANTEAFF. CDR3 DNA: TGTGCCAGCAGCAACCAAGGGGCGAACACTGAAGCTTTCTTT.

The V call is TRBV28, the J call TRBJ2-3; TRBD2 aligns across 7 bases. Germline loops: CDR1 MDHEN, CDR2 SYDVKM. This CDR3 region has 17 residues. Trimming at V came to 6 bases and at J to 0 bases, leaving 12 bases not matched to a gene. The CDR3 DNA sequence: TGTGCCAGCAGAGCTAGCGGAGAGCCCCCTAGCACAGATACGCAGTATTTT. Amino acids: CASRASGEPPSTDTQYF. The whole variable domain, remainder taken from reference TRBV28 and TRBJ2-3, is DVKVTQSSRYLVKRTGEKVFLECVQDMDHENMFWYRQDPGLGLRLIYFSYDVKMKEKGDIPEGYSVSREKKERFSLILESASTNQTSMYLCASRASGEPPSTDTQYFGPGTRLTVL.

The table lists this clone with a count of one. The rearrangement uses TRBV5-5 and TRBJ2-5; TRBD1 or TRBD2 may be the D gene (6 bases each). V was pared by 0 bases and J by 4 bases, with 13 bases between. CDR1 is SGHKS and CDR2 is YYEKEE in the germline V gene (reference sequence). This CDR3 spans 15 amino acids. CDR3 residues: CASSLEYGGRETQYF. The CDR3 region has the DNA TGTGCCAGCAGCTTGGAGTATGGGGGGCGAGAGACCCAGTACTTC.

This clone was detected once. This chain links TRBV7-6 with TRBJ2-6, with D hard to call. Germline CDR1 and CDR2: SGHVS and FNYEAQ. V lost 2 bases to trimming and J lost 1 base, with 15 bases between them. The CDR3 is 18 residues long. The CDR3 loop reads CASSLLPDAASGANVLTF. In DNA, the CDR3 is TGTGCCAGCAGCTTACTGCCGGACGCGGCGTCTGGGGCCAACGTCCTGACTTTC. Supplemented by reference TRBV7-6 and TRBJ2-6, the full variable domain reads GAGVSQSPRYKVTKRGQDVALRCDPISGHVSLYWYRQALGQGPEFLTYFNYEAQQDKSGLPNDRFSAERPEGSISTLTIQRTEQRDSAMYRCASSLLPDAASGANVLTFGAGSRLTVL.

The J gene is TRBJ2-5, the V gene TRBV7-9; D possibly matches TRBD1 or TRBD2 (6 bases each). The CDR3 covers 13 residues. Germline CDR1 is SEHNR and CDR2 is FQNEAQ (reference sequence). V was clipped by 7 bases and J by 5 bases, with 14 bases between them. CDR3 sequence reads: CASIRVGGETQYF. CDR3 nucleotide sequence: TGTGCCAGCATCCGAGTGGGGGGCGAGACCCAGTACTTC.

The chain combines TRBV7-2 with TRBJ2-7; D is unresolved. The CDR3 is 15 amino acids. Germline V CDR1 and CDR2: SGHTA, FQGNSA. V was trimmed by 5 bases and J by 0 bases, leaving 14 bases between them. In nucleotides, the CDR3 is TGTGCCAGCAGCCGCCGGATGCTCCCCTCCTACGAGCAGTACTTC. Amino acid sequence: CASSRRMLPSYEQYF.

The V gene is TRBV28, the J gene TRBJ1-4; no clear D gene. Trimming stripped 6 bases from V and 6 bases from J, with 8 bases between. Germline V gives CDR1 MDHEN, CDR2 SYDVKM. This CDR3 contains 12 residues. The CDR3 here is CASRPVDEKLFF. The CDR3 DNA sequence: TGTGCCAGCAGACCTGTGGATGAAAAACTGTTTTTT. Drawing the rest from reference TRBV28 and TRBJ1-4, the complete variable domain is DVKVTQSSRYLVKRTGEKVFLECVQDMDHENMFWYRQDPGLGLRLIYFSYDVKMKEKGDIPEGYSVSREKKERFSLILESASTNQTSMYLCASRPVDEKLFFGSGTQLSVL.

Comment on this clone: Within the sample, other DNA sequences also encode this same CDR3. The V and J genes are TRBV5-1 and TRBJ2-1; D is ambiguous. The CDR3 is 12 residues long. Germline loops: CDR1 SGHRS, CDR2 YFSETQ. The ends were cut back, 4 bases at V and 8 bases at J, with 10 bases in the middle. The CDR3 nucleotides are TGCGCCAGCAGCCCGGATAGGGATGAGCAGTTCTTC. Translating it yields CASSPDRDEQFF.

The genes are TRBV9 and TRBJ1-3; 8 nucleotides line up with TRBD1. The CDR3 runs to 13 residues. V dropped 7 bases and J dropped 9; count of bases not matched to a gene: 9. CDR1 is SGDLS and CDR2 is YYNGEE in the germline V gene. CDR3 in amino acids: CASGEDREGTIYF. DNA of the CDR3: TGTGCCAGCGGGGAGGACAGGGAGGGCACCATATATTTT.

V usage is TRBV5-1 and J usage is TRBJ1-2; tentative D call: TRBD1 (6 bases). The germline V and J ends were trimmed by 0 bases and 8 bases, with 8 bases remaining between them. The CDR3 extends over 12 amino acids. CDR1 and CDR2 (germline): SGHRS, YFSETQ. The CDR3 here is CASSLGDNGYTF. Here the CDR3 DNA reads TGCGCCAGCAGCTTGGGGGACAACGGCTACACCTTC.

CDR3 coding DNA: TGTGCCAGCAGTCGAGAAGGGTACACCGGGGAGCTGTTTTTT. Translated: CASSREGYTGELFF. The chain joins TRBV25-1 to TRBJ2-2, with D unresolved. Per the germline V gene, CDR1 is MGHDK and CDR2 is SYGVNS. Deletions cut 5 bases from V and 3 bases from J, with 10 bases between. CDR3 size: 14 residues.

The V and J genes are TRBV28 and TRBJ1-4, with 10 bases aligning to TRBD1. The CDR3 is 14 amino acids. The junction had 8 bases not matched to a gene; V was cut back by 8 bases and J by 8 bases. Germline CDR1 reads MDHEN; CDR2 reads SYDVKM. Here the CDR3 DNA reads TGTGCCAGCGGGAGACAGGGGGCGCGGGAAAAACTGTTTTTT. This translates into CASGRQGAREKLFF.